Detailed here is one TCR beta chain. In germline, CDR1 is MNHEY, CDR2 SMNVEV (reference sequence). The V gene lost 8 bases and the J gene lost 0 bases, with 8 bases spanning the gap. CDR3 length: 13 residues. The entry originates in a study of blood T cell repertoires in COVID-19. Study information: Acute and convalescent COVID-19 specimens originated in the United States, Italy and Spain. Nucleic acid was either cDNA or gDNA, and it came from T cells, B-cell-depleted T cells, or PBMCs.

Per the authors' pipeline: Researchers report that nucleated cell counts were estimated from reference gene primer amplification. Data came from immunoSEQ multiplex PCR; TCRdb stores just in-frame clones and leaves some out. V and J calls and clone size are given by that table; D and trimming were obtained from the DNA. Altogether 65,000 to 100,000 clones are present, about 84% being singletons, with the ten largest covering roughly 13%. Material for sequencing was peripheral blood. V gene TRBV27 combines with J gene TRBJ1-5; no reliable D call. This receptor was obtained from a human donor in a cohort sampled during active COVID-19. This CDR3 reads CASRLDSNQPQHF. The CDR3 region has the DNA TGTGCCAGCCGCTTAGATAGCAATCAGCCCCAGCATTTT.